This T cell receptor beta chain was observed in a study of cytomegalovirus exposure and HLA in healthy donors. Study background: Of all 398 donors who were genotyped, roughly 83% belonged to the Caucasian-associated ancestry cluster.

Germline CDR1 is MNHEY and CDR2 is SMNVEV (reference sequence). V lost 5 bases to trimming and J lost 6 bases; unmatched junction nucleotides: 16. The CDR3 is 16 amino acids. As regards this clone: What it binds is not known.

A multiplex PCR was run with 60 Vbeta primers and 13 Jbeta primers. Measured with immunoSEQ multiplex PCR; TCRdb has only the in-frame clones, and not every one. The sample consists of tens of thousands of clones, 70% to 85% of them appearing once. General study results and limits: Serostatus for CMV was the only available immune exposure information. It is likely that the observed cluster of highly shared sequence variants was a sequencing artifact.

The clonotype was recovered from a woman in her forties in good health and CMV-seronegative. Sequencing was done on a sample of PBMCs. This sequence joins TRBV27 and TRBJ2-7, with 7 bases that match TRBD1. DNA of the CDR3: TGTGCCAGCAGTCCAGAGAGGGACAGCCGGAAAGTCGAGCAGTACTTC. It specifies CASSPERDSRKVEQYF.